A selection of T cell receptor beta chains follows, all from one sample in a study of T cell responses to AZD1222 COVID-19 vaccine. Only in-frame clones appear in the TCRdb table, and some are missing; sequencing was by immunoSEQ multiplex PCR. This sample yields some 100,000 clones, of which 75% to 95% are seen a single time; around 1.3% belongs to the top ten. The sequencing used peripheral blood, collected on day 0 of AZD1222 vaccination. These receptors were collected from an adult in good health. CDR3s include the opening cysteine and the closing phenylalanine or tryptophan. D genes are given only for firm matches. A clone size is listed for some rows: how often the clone was seen (once, few, many), or a class if it is expanded.

j_gene: TRBJ2-5
d_gene: TRBD1
v_gene: TRBV9
abundance: once
CDR3aa: CASSEEGQEQETQYF
CDR3nt: TGTGCCAGCAGCGAGGAGGGACAGGAGCAAGAGACCCAGTACTTC

j_gene: TRBJ1-2
d_gene: -
v_gene: TRBV2
abundance: -
CDR3aa: CASSPTSGLSYGYTF
CDR3nt: TGTGCCAGCAGCCCCACTTCGGGTCTGAGTTATGGCTACACCTTC

j_gene: TRBJ2-2
d_gene: -
v_gene: TRBV2
abundance: -
CDR3aa: CASSPDRFTGELFF
CDR3nt: TGTGCCAGCTCCCCAGACAGATTCACCGGGGAGCTGTTTTTT

j_gene: TRBJ2-1
d_gene: TRBD2
v_gene: TRBV4-2
abundance: -
CDR3aa: CASSHTEAGGYYNEQFF
CDR3nt: TGTGCCAGCAGCCACACCGAAGCGGGGGGATATTACAATGAGCAGTTCTTC

j_gene: TRBJ2-3
d_gene: TRBD2
v_gene: TRBV10-3
abundance: -
CDR3aa: CAISEKASGGRDTQYF
CDR3nt: TGTGCCATCAGTGAAAAGGCTAGCGGGGGTAGGGATACGCAGTATTTT

j_gene: TRBJ1-3
d_gene: -
v_gene: TRBV5-1
abundance: -
CDR3aa: CASSDRNTIYF
CDR3nt: TGCGCCAGCAGCGACAGGAACACCATATATTTT

j_gene: TRBJ1-1
d_gene: -
v_gene: TRBV5-6
abundance: once
CDR3aa: CASSQRPFAEAFF
CDR3nt: TGTGCCAGCAGCCAAAGACCGTTCGCTGAAGCTTTCTTT

j_gene: TRBJ1-3
d_gene: -
v_gene: TRBV21-1
abundance: once
CDR3aa: CASSKVGPSGNTIYF
CDR3nt: TGTGCCAGCAGCAAAGTCGGACCCTCTGGAAACACCATATATTTT

j_gene: TRBJ2-6
d_gene: TRBD1
v_gene: TRBV19
abundance: -
CDR3aa: CASRDRGLTGANVLTF
CDR3nt: TGTGCCAGTAGGGACAGGGGGCTAACTGGGGCCAACGTCCTGACTTTC

j_gene: TRBJ2-7
d_gene: TRBD1
v_gene: TRBV5-1
abundance: -
CDR3aa: CASSAGQVYSYEQYF
CDR3nt: TGCGCCAGCAGCGCGGGACAGGTCTACTCCTACGAGCAGTACTTC

j_gene: TRBJ2-7
d_gene: -
v_gene: TRBV6-1
abundance: -
CDR3aa: CASSEGVGGSYEQYF
CDR3nt: TGTGCCAGCAGTGAAGGCGTGGGGGGCTCCTACGAGCAGTACTTC

j_gene: TRBJ2-1
d_gene: TRBD1
v_gene: TRBV7-9
abundance: -
CDR3aa: CASSSLRGGRSDEQFF
CDR3nt: TGTGCCAGCAGCTCCCTTAGAGGGGGCCGGAGCGATGAGCAGTTCTTC

j_gene: TRBJ1-2
d_gene: -
v_gene: TRBV27
abundance: -
CDR3aa: CASSLIPGHAYGYTF
CDR3nt: TGTGCCAGCAGTTTAATCCCCGGGCACGCCTATGGCTACACCTTC

j_gene: TRBJ1-1
d_gene: TRBD1
v_gene: TRBV28
abundance: -
CDR3aa: CASNLSRGRMNTEAFF
CDR3nt: TGTGCCAGCAACCTAAGCAGGGGGCGGATGAACACTGAAGCTTTCTTT

j_gene: TRBJ1-1
d_gene: -
v_gene: TRBV24-1
abundance: -
CDR3aa: CATSDSGNTEAFF
CDR3nt: TGTGCCACCAGTGATTCGGGAAACACTGAAGCTTTCTTT

j_gene: TRBJ2-1
d_gene: -
v_gene: TRBV12-5
abundance: -
CDR3aa: CASGTVNNEQFF
CDR3nt: TGTGCTAGTGGGACAGTCAACAATGAGCAGTTCTTC

j_gene: TRBJ1-2
d_gene: TRBD1
v_gene: TRBV6-5
abundance: once
CDR3aa: CASSPTTQGAYGYTF
CDR3nt: TGTGCCAGCAGTCCCACGACCCAGGGGGCATATGGCTACACCTTC

j_gene: TRBJ1-3
d_gene: -
v_gene: TRBV19
abundance: -
CDR3aa: CASSPEGRQSVSGNTIYF
CDR3nt: TGTGCCAGTAGTCCAGAAGGGAGACAGAGTGTCTCTGGAAACACCATATATTTT

j_gene: TRBJ2-7
d_gene: -
v_gene: TRBV3-1/TRBV3-2
abundance: -
CDR3aa: CASSQAQAGHEQYF
CDR3nt: TGTGCCAGCAGCCAAGCACAGGCCGGGCACGAGCAGTACTTC

j_gene: TRBJ1-2
d_gene: -
v_gene: TRBV19
abundance: -
CDR3aa: CASRRQSDSKGYTF
CDR3nt: TGTGCCAGTAGGAGACAGTCGGACTCGAAAGGCTACACCTTC

j_gene: TRBJ1-6
d_gene: -
v_gene: TRBV2
abundance: -
CDR3aa: CASSGGRRGTLHF
CDR3nt: TGTGCCAGCAGCGGGGGGCGGCGGGGCACCCTCCACTTT

j_gene: TRBJ1-2
d_gene: -
v_gene: TRBV19
abundance: -
CDR3aa: CASSTDVGYGYTF
CDR3nt: TGTGCCAGTAGTACAGACGTAGGTTATGGCTACACCTTC

j_gene: TRBJ1-5
d_gene: -
v_gene: TRBV20-1
abundance: -
CDR3aa: CSASPGSNNQPQHF
CDR3nt: TGCAGTGCTAGTCCCGGATCAAACAATCAGCCCCAGCATTTT

j_gene: TRBJ1-2
d_gene: -
v_gene: TRBV29-1
abundance: -
CDR3aa: CSAGSGTGGYTF
CDR3nt: TGCAGCGCCGGGTCGGGGACCGGTGGCTACACCTTC

j_gene: TRBJ1-5
d_gene: TRBD1
v_gene: TRBV28
abundance: once
CDR3aa: CASSPSTGIQPQHF
CDR3nt: TGTGCCAGCAGTCCCTCGACAGGGATTCAGCCCCAGCATTTT

j_gene: TRBJ1-4
d_gene: -
v_gene: TRBV3-1/TRBV3-2
abundance: -
CDR3aa: CASSQGFLYNEKLFF
CDR3nt: TGTGCCAGCAGCCAAGGGTTTCTCTATAATGAAAAACTGTTTTTT

j_gene: TRBJ1-2
d_gene: -
v_gene: TRBV7-2
abundance: once
CDR3aa: CASSRTAYGYTF
CDR3nt: TGTGCCAGCAGTAGGACAGCCTATGGCTACACCTTC

j_gene: TRBJ1-1
d_gene: TRBD1
v_gene: TRBV19
abundance: -
CDR3aa: CASSIDPWDRATEAFF
CDR3nt: TGTGCCAGTAGTATAGATCCCTGGGACAGGGCCACTGAAGCTTTCTTT

j_gene: TRBJ1-5
d_gene: -
v_gene: TRBV2
abundance: once
CDR3aa: CASSGLTPEEPQHF
CDR3nt: TGTGCCAGCAGTGGCCTGACACCTGAGGAGCCCCAGCATTTT

j_gene: TRBJ1-6
d_gene: -
v_gene: TRBV30
abundance: once
CDR3aa: CASTGSANSPLHF
CDR3nt: TGTGCCTCCACCGGGTCCGCGAATTCACCCCTCCACTTT

j_gene: TRBJ2-2
d_gene: TRBD2
v_gene: TRBV27
abundance: -
CDR3aa: CASSLRGGNTGELFF
CDR3nt: TGTGCCAGCAGTTTACGGGGGGGGAACACCGGGGAGCTGTTTTTT

j_gene: TRBJ1-2
d_gene: TRBD1
v_gene: TRBV5-1
abundance: -
CDR3aa: CASSLGQGTVYGYTF
CDR3nt: TGCGCCAGCAGCTTGGGACAGGGGACGGTCTATGGCTACACCTTC

j_gene: TRBJ2-3
d_gene: -
v_gene: TRBV9
abundance: -
CDR3aa: CASSPWGVTDTQYF
CDR3nt: TGTGCCAGCAGCCCTTGGGGCGTCACAGATACGCAGTATTTT

j_gene: TRBJ1-2
d_gene: -
v_gene: TRBV7-6
abundance: -
CDR3aa: CASSLGTRSNYGYTF
CDR3nt: TGTGCCAGCAGCTTAGGGACCCGCTCTAACTATGGCTACACCTTC

j_gene: TRBJ1-3
d_gene: -
v_gene: TRBV13
abundance: -
CDR3aa: CASGGGTVSGNTIYF
CDR3nt: TGTGCCAGCGGAGGGGGGACGGTTTCTGGAAACACCATATATTTT

j_gene: TRBJ2-2
d_gene: -
v_gene: TRBV3-1/TRBV3-2
abundance: -
CDR3aa: CASSQYGTGELFF
CDR3nt: TGTGCCAGCAGCCAATACGGCACCGGGGAGCTGTTTTTT

j_gene: TRBJ1-2
d_gene: -
v_gene: TRBV12-3/TRBV12-4
abundance: -
CDR3aa: CASSSGMGTGYTF
CDR3nt: TGTGCCAGCAGTTCCGGAATGGGGACTGGCTACACCTTC

j_gene: TRBJ1-4
d_gene: -
v_gene: TRBV7-9
abundance: -
CDR3aa: CASSSPRGGDEKLFF
CDR3nt: TGTGCCAGCAGCTCCCCTAGGGGTGGGGATGAAAAACTGTTTTTT

j_gene: TRBJ2-7
d_gene: -
v_gene: TRBV28
abundance: -
CDR3aa: CASRTEDNSYEQYF
CDR3nt: TGTGCCAGCAGAACAGAGGACAATTCCTACGAGCAGTACTTC

j_gene: TRBJ1-3
d_gene: -
v_gene: TRBV3-1/TRBV3-2
abundance: -
CDR3aa: CASSPLRDTGNTIYF
CDR3nt: TGTGCCAGCTCCCCACTCAGGGATACCGGAAACACCATATATTTT

j_gene: TRBJ2-7
d_gene: -
v_gene: TRBV6-5
abundance: few
CDR3aa: CASRPDGRGFYEQYF
CDR3nt: TGTGCCAGCAGACCCGACGGGAGAGGTTTCTACGAGCAGTACTTC

j_gene: TRBJ2-3
d_gene: TRBD2
v_gene: TRBV5-8
abundance: -
CDR3aa: CASSFLTSGGLGTDTQYF
CDR3nt: TGTGCCAGCAGCTTCCTAACTAGCGGGGGTCTGGGGACAGATACGCAGTATTTT

j_gene: TRBJ1-4
d_gene: -
v_gene: TRBV4-1
abundance: -
CDR3aa: CASRLMSGEKLFF
CDR3nt: TGCGCCAGCCGCCTAATGTCGGGCGAAAAACTGTTTTTT

j_gene: TRBJ2-5
d_gene: -
v_gene: TRBV29-1
abundance: -
CDR3aa: CSVRGGEETQYF
CDR3nt: TGCAGCGTGAGGGGGGGCGAAGAGACCCAGTACTTC

j_gene: TRBJ2-1
d_gene: -
v_gene: TRBV4-2
abundance: -
CDR3aa: CASSQSGLFYNEQFF
CDR3nt: TGTGCCAGCAGCCAAAGCGGTCTCTTCTACAATGAGCAGTTCTTC

j_gene: TRBJ2-3
d_gene: TRBD1
v_gene: TRBV19
abundance: -
CDR3aa: CASSIVGQHLDTDTQYF
CDR3nt: TGTGCCAGTAGTATAGTGGGACAGCATTTAGACACAGATACGCAGTATTTT

j_gene: TRBJ1-2
d_gene: -
v_gene: TRBV6-1
abundance: -
CDR3aa: CASSERIPANYGYTF
CDR3nt: TGTGCCAGCAGTGAACGAATACCGGCTAACTATGGCTACACCTTC

j_gene: TRBJ1-1
d_gene: -
v_gene: TRBV4-1
abundance: few
CDR3aa: CASGQTANTEAFF
CDR3nt: TGCGCCAGCGGGCAAACAGCTAACACTGAAGCTTTCTTT

j_gene: TRBJ1-6
d_gene: -
v_gene: TRBV11-2
abundance: -
CDR3aa: CASSPYLGANNSPLHF
CDR3nt: TGTGCCAGCAGCCCCTACCTCGGGGCTAATAATTCACCCCTCCACTTT

j_gene: TRBJ1-4
d_gene: TRBD1
v_gene: TRBV6-5
abundance: once
CDR3aa: CASRPGGRNEKLFF
CDR3nt: TGTGCCAGCAGACCAGGGGGCCGTAATGAAAAACTGTTTTTT

j_gene: TRBJ2-7
d_gene: -
v_gene: TRBV30
abundance: once
CDR3aa: CAWSLDRNYEQYF
CDR3nt: TGTGCCTGGAGCCTAGACAGGAACTACGAGCAGTACTTC